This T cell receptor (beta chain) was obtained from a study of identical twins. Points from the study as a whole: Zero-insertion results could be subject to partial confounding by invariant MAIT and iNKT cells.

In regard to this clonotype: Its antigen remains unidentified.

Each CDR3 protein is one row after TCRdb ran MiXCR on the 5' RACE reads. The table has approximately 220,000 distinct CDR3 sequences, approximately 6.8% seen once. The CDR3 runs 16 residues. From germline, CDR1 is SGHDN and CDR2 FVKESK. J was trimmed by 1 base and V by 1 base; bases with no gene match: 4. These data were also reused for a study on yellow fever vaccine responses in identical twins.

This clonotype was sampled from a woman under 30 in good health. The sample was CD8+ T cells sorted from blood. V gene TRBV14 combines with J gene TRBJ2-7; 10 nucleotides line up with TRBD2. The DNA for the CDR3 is TGTGCCAGCAGCCAAGGGAAGGGACTAGCGTCCTACGAGCAGTACTTC. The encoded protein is CASSQGKGLASYEQYF.